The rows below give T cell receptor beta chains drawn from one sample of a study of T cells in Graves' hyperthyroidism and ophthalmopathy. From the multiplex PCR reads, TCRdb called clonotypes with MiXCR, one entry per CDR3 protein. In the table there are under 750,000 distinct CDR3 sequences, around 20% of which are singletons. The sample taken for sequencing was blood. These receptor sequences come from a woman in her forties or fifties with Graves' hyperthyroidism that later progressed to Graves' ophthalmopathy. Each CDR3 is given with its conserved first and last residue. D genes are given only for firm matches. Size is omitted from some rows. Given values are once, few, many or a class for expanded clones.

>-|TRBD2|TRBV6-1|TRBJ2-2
CASRGTSGGRPPTAGELFF
TGTGCCAGCAGGGGGACTAGCGGGGGGCGACCCCCCACAGCCGGGGAGCTGTTTTTT
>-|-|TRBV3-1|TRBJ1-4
CASSHGEKLFF
TGTGCCAGCAGCCATGGGGAAAAACTGTTTTTT
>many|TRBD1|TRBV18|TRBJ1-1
CASSPGGGSNTEAFF
TGTGCCAGCTCACCGGGAGGGGGCTCGAACACTGAAGCTTTCTTT
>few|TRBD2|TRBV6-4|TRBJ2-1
CASSAFPTSGGAHEQFF
TGTGCCAGCAGTGCCTTCCCGACTAGCGGGGGGGCCCATGAGCAGTTCTTC
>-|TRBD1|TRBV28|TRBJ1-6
CASSSPGQNSPLHF
TGTGCCAGCAGTTCTCCGGGACAGAATTCACCCCTCCACTTT
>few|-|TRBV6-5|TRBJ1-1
CASSYSRTAEAFF
TGTGCCAGCAGTTACTCTCGGACAGCTGAAGCTTTCTTT
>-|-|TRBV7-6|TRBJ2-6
CASSSEGYSGANVLTF
TGTGCCAGCAGCTCCGAGGGGTACTCTGGGGCCAACGTCCTGACTTTC
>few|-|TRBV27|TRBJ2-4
CASSKRDLIAKNIQYF
TGTGCCAGCAGTAAGAGGGACCTAATAGCCAAAAACATTCAGTACTTC
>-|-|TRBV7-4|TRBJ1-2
CASSLDNSPYGYTF
TGTGCCAGCAGCTTAGACAACAGTCCCTATGGCTACACCTTC
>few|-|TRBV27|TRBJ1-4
CASRSGVVANEKLFF
TGTGCCAGCCGGTCTGGGGTGGTAGCTAATGAAAAACTGTTTTTT
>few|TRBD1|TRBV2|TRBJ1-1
CASTKQGYTEAFF
TGTGCCAGCACCAAACAGGGGTACACTGAAGCTTTCTTT
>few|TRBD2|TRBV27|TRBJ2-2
CASSFLAGGWTGELFF
TGTGCCAGCAGTTTTCTAGCGGGGGGTTGGACCGGGGAGCTGTTTTTT
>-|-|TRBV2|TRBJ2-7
CASREGVLVYEQYF
TGTGCCAGCAGGGAGGGGGTCTTGGTCTACGAGCAGTACTTC
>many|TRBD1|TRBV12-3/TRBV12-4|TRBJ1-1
CASRPGTGPTEAFF
TGTGCCAGCAGACCCGGGACAGGGCCCACTGAAGCTTTCTTT
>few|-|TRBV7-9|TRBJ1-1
CASSFQIQNTEAFF
TGTGCCAGCAGCTTTCAGATCCAGAACACTGAAGCTTTCTTT
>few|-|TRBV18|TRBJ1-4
CASSRDPTAEKLFF
TGTGCCAGCTCACGGGACCCTACGGCGGAAAAACTGTTTTTT
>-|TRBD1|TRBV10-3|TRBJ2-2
CAINRGDTGELFF
TGTGCCATCAACAGGGGGGACACCGGGGAGCTGTTTTTT
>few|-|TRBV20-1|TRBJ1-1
CSARSWPRVTEAFF
TGCAGTGCTAGAAGTTGGCCCCGGGTCACTGAAGCTTTCTTT
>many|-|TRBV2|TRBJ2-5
CASSDAVSSETQYF
TGTGCCAGCAGTGATGCAGTATCGTCCGAGACCCAGTACTTC
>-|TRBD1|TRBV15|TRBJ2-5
CATSRDDRQGETQYF
TGTGCCACCAGCAGAGATGACCGACAGGGAGAGACCCAGTACTTC
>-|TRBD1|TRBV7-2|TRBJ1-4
CASSEGTGFEKLFF
TGTGCCAGCAGCGAGGGGACAGGGTTCGAAAAACTGTTTTTT
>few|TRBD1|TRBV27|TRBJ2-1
CASSRSGTGDPNEQFF
TGTGCCAGCAGCCGGAGCGGGACAGGGGACCCTAATGAGCAGTTCTTC
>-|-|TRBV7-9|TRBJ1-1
CASSPGPSFNTEAFF
TGTGCCAGCAGCCCGGGGCCTTCTTTCAACACTGAAGCTTTCTTT
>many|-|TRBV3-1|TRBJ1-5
CASSRRGNTQPQHF
TGTGCCAGCAGCCGTCGCGGGAATACTCAGCCCCAGCATTTT
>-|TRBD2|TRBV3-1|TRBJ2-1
CASSHETSGGNNEQFF
TGTGCCAGCAGCCATGAGACTAGCGGGGGTAACAATGAGCAGTTCTTC
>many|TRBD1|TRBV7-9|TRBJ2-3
CASSPGTGRHADTQYF
TGTGCCAGCAGCCCAGGGACAGGGAGGCACGCAGATACGCAGTATTTT
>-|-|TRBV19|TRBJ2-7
CASSITATYEQYF
TGTGCCAGTAGTATTACGGCGACCTACGAGCAGTACTTC
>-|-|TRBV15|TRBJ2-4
CATSPDGGGQYIQYF
TGTGCCACCAGCCCAGATGGGGGGGGCCAATACATTCAGTACTTC
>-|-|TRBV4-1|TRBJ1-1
CASSHRRGSTEAFF
TGCGCCAGCTCTCATCGCAGGGGTTCTACTGAAGCTTTCTTT
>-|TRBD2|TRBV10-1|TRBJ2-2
CASSESVVAGGNTGELFF
TGCGCCAGCAGTGAGTCGGTGGTAGCGGGGGGAAACACCGGGGAGCTGTTTTTT
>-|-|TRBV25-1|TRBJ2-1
CASSKNYGRDYNEQFF
TGTGCCAGCAGTAAGAACTATGGACGGGACTACAATGAGCAGTTCTTC
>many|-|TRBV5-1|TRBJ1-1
CASSFSQSMNTEAFF
TGCGCCAGCAGCTTTTCGCAGTCCATGAACACTGAAGCTTTCTTT
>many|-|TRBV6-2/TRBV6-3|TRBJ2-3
CASSSGLPGDTQYF
TGTGCCAGCAGCTCGGGGCTCCCGGGAGATACGCAGTATTTT
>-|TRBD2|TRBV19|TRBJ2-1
CASRGLAVNEQFF
TGTGCCAGTAGGGGACTAGCGGTTAATGAGCAGTTCTTC
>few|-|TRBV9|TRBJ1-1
CASSLEIIATEAFF
TGTGCCAGCAGCCTCGAGATAATAGCTACAGAAGCTTTCTTT
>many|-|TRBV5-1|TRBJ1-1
CASSLWGGDGTEAFF
TGCGCCAGCAGCTTGTGGGGAGGCGACGGGACTGAAGCTTTCTTT
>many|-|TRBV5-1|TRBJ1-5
CASSFYSGKDQPQHF
TGCGCCAGCAGCTTCTATAGTGGTAAGGATCAGCCCCAGCATTTT
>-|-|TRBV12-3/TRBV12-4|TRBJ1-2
CASSSRGGMSGYTF
TGTGCCAGCAGTTCTCGGGGGGGGATGTCTGGCTACACCTTC
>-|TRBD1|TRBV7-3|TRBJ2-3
CASSDGTGGGTDTQYF
TGTGCCAGCAGTGACGGGACAGGGGGCGGCACAGATACGCAGTATTTT
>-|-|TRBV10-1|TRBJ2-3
CASSEWDTQYF
TGCGCCAGCAGTGAGTGGGATACGCAGTATTTT